This T cell receptor beta chain came from a study of beta chain features in type 1 diabetes. The study reverse transcribed the entire isolated RNA, so it sequenced expressed TCRB transcripts. Profiled with immunoSEQ multiplex PCR; TCRdb holds only in-frame clones, not every one. The sample has hundreds of thousands of clones; roughly 70% are singletons. The germline gives CDR1 SGHRS, CDR2 YFSETQ. This CDR3 is built from 13 residues. V was cut by 4 bases and J by 3 bases, with 8 bases left in between. Worth noting for this clone: Other DNA variants within this sample encode the same CDR3.

This chain joins TRBV5-1 and TRBJ2-1; possible D gene TRBD1, 6 bases. The sequenced sample was naive CD4+ T cells from blood. This clonotype was obtained from a man between 25 and 39 years old in good health. The chain's CDR3 is CASSPDSYNEQFF. As DNA, the CDR3 is TGCGCCAGCAGCCCGGACAGCTACAATGAGCAGTTCTTC.